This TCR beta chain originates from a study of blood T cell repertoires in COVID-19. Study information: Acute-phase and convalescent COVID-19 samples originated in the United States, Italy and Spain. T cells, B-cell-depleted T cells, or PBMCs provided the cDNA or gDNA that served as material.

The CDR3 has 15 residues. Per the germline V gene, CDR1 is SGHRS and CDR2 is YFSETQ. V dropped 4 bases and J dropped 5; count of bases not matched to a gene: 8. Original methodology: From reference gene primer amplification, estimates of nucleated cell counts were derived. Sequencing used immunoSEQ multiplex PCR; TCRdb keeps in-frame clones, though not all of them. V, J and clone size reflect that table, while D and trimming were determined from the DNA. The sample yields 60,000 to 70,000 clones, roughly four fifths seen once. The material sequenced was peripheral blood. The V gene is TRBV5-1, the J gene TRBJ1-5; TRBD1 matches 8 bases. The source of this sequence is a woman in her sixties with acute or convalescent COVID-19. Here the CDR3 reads CASSITGGKDQPQHF. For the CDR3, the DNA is TGCGCCAGCAGCATAACAGGGGGAAAGGATCAGCCCCAGCATTTT.